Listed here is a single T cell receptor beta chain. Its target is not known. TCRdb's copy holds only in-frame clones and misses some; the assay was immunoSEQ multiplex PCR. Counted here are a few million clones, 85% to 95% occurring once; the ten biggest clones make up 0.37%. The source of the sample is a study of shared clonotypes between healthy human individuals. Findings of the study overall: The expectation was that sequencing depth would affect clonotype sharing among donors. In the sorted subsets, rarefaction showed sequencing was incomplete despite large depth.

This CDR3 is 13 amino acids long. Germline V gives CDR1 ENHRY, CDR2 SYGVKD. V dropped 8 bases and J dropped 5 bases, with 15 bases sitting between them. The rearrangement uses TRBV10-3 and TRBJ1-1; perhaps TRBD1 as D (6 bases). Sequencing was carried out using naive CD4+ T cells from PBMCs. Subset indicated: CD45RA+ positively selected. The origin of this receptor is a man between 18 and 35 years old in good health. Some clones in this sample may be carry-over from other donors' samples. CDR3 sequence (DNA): TGTGCCATCCGTCAAGGGGGGCTGACTGAAGCTTTCTTT. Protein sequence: CAIRQGGLTEAFF.